These 25 T cell receptor beta chains came from one sample sequenced in a study. TCRdb reanalysed the 5' RACE reads using MiXCR and keeps one entry per CDR3 protein. The sample lists under 65,000 distinct CDR3 sequences, about 28% occurring once. Sequenced material: tumor-infiltrating memory CD4+ T cells sorted from the breast tumor. Subset reported: memory CD4+ T cells, CD4+CD45RO+CD25-. All receptors come from a female donor with breast cancer.

The chain employs TRBV4-1 and TRBJ2-5, with D possibly TRBD2 on 6 matching bases. Between the trimmed V and J ends, which lost 4 bases and 3 bases, there was a span of 12 bases. Germline loops: CDR1 MGHRA, CDR2 YSYEKL. This CDR3 has 14 amino acids. The CDR3 bases are TGCGCCAGCAGCCGCTTGGGCGGGGAAGAGACCCAGTACTTC. Translation gives CASSRLGGEETQYF.

This chain uses TRBV6-5 with TRBJ2-5, with D possibly being TRBD2 (5 bases). V was trimmed by 5 bases and J by 4 bases, leaving 14 bases between them. Germline CDR1 MNHEY, CDR2 SVGAGI. The CDR3 is made up of 14 amino acids. In nucleotides, the CDR3 is TGTGCCAGCAGTCCTATGACTACCAGAGAGACCCAGTACTTC. It codes for CASSPMTTRETQYF.

CDR3 sequence (DNA): TGCAGTGCTGGCGGGACTTTAGAGACCCAGTACTTC. Residues: CSAGGTLETQYF. The chain uses TRBV20-1 and TRBJ2-5, with TRBD2 as a possible D gene (6 bases). Per germline, CDR1 DFQATT and CDR2 SNEGSKA (reference sequence). Trimming took 5 bases from V and 4 from J, leaving 11 bases between them. This CDR3 spans 12 amino acids.

This clonotype showed up just a few times. The CDR3 here is CASSLDQNQPQHF. The CDR3 DNA is TGCGCCAGCAGCTTGGATCAAAATCAGCCCCAGCATTTT. This chain uses TRBV5-1 with TRBJ1-5; D is undetermined. V was pared by 0 bases and J by 4 bases, with 5 bases between. The length of the CDR3 is 13 residues. Germline values: CDR1 SGHRS, CDR2 YFSETQ.

The CDR3 region is CATSDSDNNEQFF. The CDR3 DNA reads as TGTGCCACCAGTGATTCAGACAACAATGAGCAGTTCTTC. The chain employs TRBV24-1 and TRBJ2-1; D call uncertain. Between the trimmed V and J ends, which lost 2 bases and 5 bases, there was a span of 6 bases. Germline CDR1 reads KGHDR; CDR2 reads SFDVKD. This CDR3 contains 13 residues.

The chain couples TRBV5-1 to TRBJ2-5; D call uncertain. Germline CDR1 SGHRS, CDR2 YFSETQ. The CDR3 is made up of 15 amino acids. V lost 8 bases and J lost 2, with 19 bases in between. CDR3 bases: TGCGCCAGTCACCTCCAAGCAGGAGCGCAAGAGACCCAGTACTTC. Encoded protein: CASHLQAGAQETQYF.

The sample holds a few counts of this clonotype. V and J are TRBV5-1 and TRBJ1-1; unclear D gene. V lost 0 bases to trimming and J lost 4 bases, with 13 bases between them. CDR1 and CDR2 from the germline V gene are SGHRS and YFSETQ. There are 15 residues in the CDR3. CDR3 sequence reads: CASSLESPGPTEAFF. Written as DNA, the CDR3 is TGCGCCAGCAGCTTGGAGTCCCCAGGACCCACTGAAGCTTTCTTT.

The chain links TRBV5-5 to TRBJ2-2; D might be TRBD1 (5 bases). The V gene lost 0 bases and the J gene lost 3 bases, with 9 bases spanning the gap. The CDR3 covers 15 residues. Germline CDR1 and CDR2: SGHKS and YYEKEE (reference sequence). This CDR3 reads CASSLEGHHTGELFF. CDR3 DNA sequence: TGTGCCAGCAGCTTGGAGGGGCACCACACCGGGGAGCTGTTTTTT.

This clonotype came up a few times. The chain employs TRBV29-1 and TRBJ2-6; D call uncertain. This CDR3 has 15 amino acids. The germline V and J ends were trimmed by 4 bases and 0 bases, with 10 bases remaining between them. Germline V gene data show CDR1 as SQVTM and CDR2 as ANQGSEA. The CDR3 region has the DNA TGCAGCGTTGTCTCTTCCGGCTCTGGGGCCAACGTCCTGACTTTC. Its protein is CSVVSSGSGANVLTF.

The chain couples TRBV4-1 to TRBJ1-1; the D is unclear. The V gene lost 5 bases and the J gene lost 3 bases, with 16 bases spanning the gap. The CDR3 is 15 residues long. Germline V gives CDR1 MGHRA, CDR2 YSYEKL. DNA for the CDR3: TGCGCCAGCAGCGCGGGTAGATATTATGACACTGAAGCTTTCTTT. As protein: CASSAGRYYDTEAFF.

This clonotype was observed a handful of times. V usage is TRBV7-2 and J usage is TRBJ1-6; D is unresolved. V lost 5 bases, J lost 10 bases, and 18 bases lay in between. CDR3 length: 15 residues. Germline V CDR1 and CDR2: SGHTA, FQGNSA. This CDR3 is CASSPVWGAGSPLHF. For the CDR3, the DNA is TGTGCCAGCAGCCCGGTCTGGGGAGCCGGATCACCCCTCCACTTT.

This sequence joins TRBV5-1 and TRBJ1-4, with D hard to call. The V end lost 5 bases, the J end lost 0 bases, and 11 bases lay between the germline ends. This CDR3 comprises 15 residues. CDR1 and CDR2 from the germline V gene are SGHRS and YFSETQ. Here the CDR3 reads CASRPNTATNEKLFF. CDR3 nucleotides: TGCGCCAGCAGACCCAATACTGCAACTAATGAAAAACTGTTTTTT.

This clonotype was found many times. The rearrangement links TRBV4-1 to TRBJ1-2; 8 nucleotides align to TRBD1. The CDR3 extends over 15 amino acids. Germline CDR1 reads MGHRA; CDR2 reads YSYEKL. Trimming took 7 bases from V and 8 from J; bases not matched to a gene: 15. This CDR3 is CASNPSRDRLWGYTF. Here the CDR3 DNA reads TGCGCCAGCAATCCAAGCAGGGACAGGCTTTGGGGCTACACCTTC.

This rearrangement joins TRBV29-1 to TRBJ2-3; perhaps TRBD2 as D (6 bases). Between the trimmed V and J ends, which lost 5 bases and 4 bases, there was a span of 13 bases. The CDR3 has 13 residues. CDR1 is SQVTM and CDR2 is ANQGSEA in the germline V gene. In nucleotides, the CDR3 is TGCAGCGTTTACCGGGACTGGGCAGATACGCAGTATTTT. Its protein product is CSVYRDWADTQYF.

The V gene is TRBV7-6, the J gene TRBJ2-1; D ambiguous. Per the germline V gene, CDR1 is SGHVS and CDR2 is FNYEAQ. This CDR3 spans 13 amino acids. Trimming removed 5 bases from V and 8 bases from J, with 13 bases in between. The CDR3 DNA reads as TGTGCCAGCAGCCGTCCCCCAGTATATGAGCAGTTCTTC. It translates to CASSRPPVYEQFF.

This clonotype was counted only a few times. At one boundary the junction diverges from the germline segment, which might be a read error. The rearrangement links TRBV5-1 to TRBJ2-2; D may be TRBD2 (5 bases). CDR1 is SGHRS, CDR2 YFSETQ, per germline. This CDR3 spans 15 amino acids. Here the CDR3 DNA reads TGCGCCAGCAGCTTGTTGGACCACCAGTCCGGGAAGCTGTTTTTT. It yields the protein CASSLLDHQSGKLFF.

The sample holds a few counts of this clonotype. J is TRBJ1-5 and V is TRBV12-3 or TRBV12-4; D remains unclear. This CDR3 contains 12 residues. The germline V and J ends were trimmed by 4 bases and 9 bases, with 10 bases remaining between them. CDR3 sequence (DNA): TGTGCCAGCAGTTCCGGGGAGAGGCCCCAGCATTTT. Its protein is CASSSGERPQHF.

J is TRBJ1-1 and V is TRBV30; 7 bases fit TRBD1. CDR3 size: 13 residues. After removal of 5 bases from V and 1 base from J, the junction contained 4 bases not matched to a gene. Germline V CDR1 and CDR2: GTSNPN, SVGIG (reference sequence). In nucleotides, the CDR3 is TGTGCCTGGGTCGGGACAGAGAACACTGAAGCTTTCTTT. The encoded protein is CAWVGTENTEAFF.

About this clonotype itself: The junction departs from germline at one end; a sequencing error may be responsible. This chain joins TRBV2 and TRBJ1-5; the D is unclear. The CDR3 runs 13 residues. Germline V lookup: CDR1 SNHLY, CDR2 FYNNEI. CDR3 nucleotide sequence: TGTACCAGCCAAAGGGTGGGCAATCAGCCCCAGCATTTT. Its protein product is CTSQRVGNQPQHF.

This rearrangement joins TRBV6-1 to TRBJ1-3, with a weak D call TRBD1 (5 bases). The V and J ends lost 2 bases and 3 bases respectively, with 8 bases between them. Germline V gene lookup returns CDR1 MNHNS and CDR2 SASEGT. This CDR3 has 14 residues. The CDR3 spells CASSERGNGNTIYF. CDR3 DNA sequence: TGTGCCAGCAGTGAACGGGGGAATGGAAACACCATATATTTT.

The rearrangement links TRBV7-3 to TRBJ2-1, with unresolved D. The CDR3 has 15 residues. Deletions cut 5 bases from V and 9 bases from J, with 20 bases between. Germline-derived CDR1 and CDR2 are SGHTA and FQGTGA. The CDR3 region has the DNA TGTGCCAGCAGCCTCAAACACGAAAGAATTGGTGAGCAGTTCTTC. It is translated as CASSLKHERIGEQFF.

In regard to this clonotype: Germline and junction disagree at one end, which may indicate a read error. This chain uses TRBV5-6 with TRBJ2-3; no reliable D call. The CDR3 spans 16 residues. The germline CDR1 and CDR2 sequences are SGHDT and YYEEEE. The CDR3 here is CASSLMGHSRTDTQYF. CDR3 nucleotide sequence: TGCGCCAGCAGCTTGATGGGTCACTCCCGCACAGATACGCAGTATTTT.

The chain combines TRBV7-6 with TRBJ2-5; D not resolved. Germline V gene lookup returns CDR1 SGHVS and CDR2 FNYEAQ. Trimming took 1 base from V and 1 from J, leaving 7 bases between them. CDR3 length: 14 residues. Here the CDR3 reads CASSLEPGQETQYF. Written as DNA, the CDR3 is TGTGCCAGCAGCTTAGAGCCGGGCCAAGAGACCCAGTACTTC.

The rearrangement joins TRBV6-1 to TRBJ1-5; D possibly corresponds to TRBD1 (6 bases). The CDR3 totals 15 residues. CDR1 MNHNS and CDR2 SASEGT come from the germline V gene. V was clipped by 7 bases and J by 2 bases, with 15 bases between them. CDR3 nucleotide sequence: TGTGCCAGCACCCCGGCCGGGGGCGGCAATCAGCCCCAGCATTTT. Amino acid sequence: CASTPAGGGNQPQHF.

The chain is built from TRBV6-5 and TRBJ1-5; D is possibly TRBD1 (5 bases). V lost 5 bases and J 0 bases, leaving 11 bases between the germline ends. The CDR3 has 15 residues. Germline values: CDR1 MNHEY, CDR2 SVGAGI. DNA for the CDR3: TGTGCCAGCAGTAGGGACGTTTATAGCAATCAGCCCCAGCATTTT. Amino acid sequence: CASSRDVYSNQPQHF.